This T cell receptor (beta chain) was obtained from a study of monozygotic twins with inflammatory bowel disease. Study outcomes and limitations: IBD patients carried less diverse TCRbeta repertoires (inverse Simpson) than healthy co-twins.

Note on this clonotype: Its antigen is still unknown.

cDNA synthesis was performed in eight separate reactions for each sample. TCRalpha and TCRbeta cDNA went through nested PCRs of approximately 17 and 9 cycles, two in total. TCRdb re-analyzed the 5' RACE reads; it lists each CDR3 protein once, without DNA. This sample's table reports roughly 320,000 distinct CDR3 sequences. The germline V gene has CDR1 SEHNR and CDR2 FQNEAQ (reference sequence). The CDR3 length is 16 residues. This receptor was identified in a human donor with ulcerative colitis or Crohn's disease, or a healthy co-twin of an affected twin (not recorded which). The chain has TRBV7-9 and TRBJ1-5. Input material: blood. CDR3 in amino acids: CASSAGAGISNQPQHF.